Shown below are 2 T cell receptor beta chains from a single sample sequenced in a study of blood T cell repertoires in COVID-19. The protocol was immunoSEQ multiplex PCR, while the TCRdb copy is restricted to in-frame clones and leaves out a portion. This sample has 150,000 or so clones, with roughly 87% found just once. Sequenced material: PBMCs or T cells enriched from blood (not recorded which). The source is a woman in her forties or fifties who had recovered from COVID-19.

This clone was observed a handful of times. The CDR3 reads CASSQEGLAGAYNEQFF. The CDR3 DNA follows: TGTGCCAGCAGCCAAGAAGGACTAGCGGGAGCGTACAATGAGCAGTTCTTC. The chain links TRBV3-1 (or the pseudogene TRBV3-2) to TRBJ2-1; 13 nucleotides line up with TRBD2. Germline V gene data show CDR1 as LGHDT and CDR2 as YNNKEL (reference sequence). Losses at the gene ends were 0 bases for V and 4 bases for J; bases not matched to a gene: 3. There are 17 residues in the CDR3.

This chain uses TRBV11-2 with TRBJ1-1; 7 nucleotides match TRBD1. There are 15 residues in the CDR3. V dropped 5 bases and J dropped 6; count of bases not matched to a gene: 12. The germline gives CDR1 SGHAT, CDR2 FQNNGV. The CDR3 spells CASSRSQQGSAEAFF. The CDR3 nucleotides read TGTGCCAGCAGCCGAAGCCAACAGGGGAGCGCTGAAGCTTTCTTT.